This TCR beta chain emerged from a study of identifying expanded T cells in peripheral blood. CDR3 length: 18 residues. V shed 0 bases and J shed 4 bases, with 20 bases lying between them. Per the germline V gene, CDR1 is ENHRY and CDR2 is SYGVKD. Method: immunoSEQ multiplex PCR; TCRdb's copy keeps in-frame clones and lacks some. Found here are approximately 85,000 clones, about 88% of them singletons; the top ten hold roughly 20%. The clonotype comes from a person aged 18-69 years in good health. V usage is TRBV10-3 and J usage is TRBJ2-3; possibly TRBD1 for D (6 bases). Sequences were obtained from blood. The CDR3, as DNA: TGTGCCATCAGTGAGTCGGTCAGGGGCCAAGGGGGACCAGATACGCAGTATTTT. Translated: CAISESVRGQGGPDTQYF.